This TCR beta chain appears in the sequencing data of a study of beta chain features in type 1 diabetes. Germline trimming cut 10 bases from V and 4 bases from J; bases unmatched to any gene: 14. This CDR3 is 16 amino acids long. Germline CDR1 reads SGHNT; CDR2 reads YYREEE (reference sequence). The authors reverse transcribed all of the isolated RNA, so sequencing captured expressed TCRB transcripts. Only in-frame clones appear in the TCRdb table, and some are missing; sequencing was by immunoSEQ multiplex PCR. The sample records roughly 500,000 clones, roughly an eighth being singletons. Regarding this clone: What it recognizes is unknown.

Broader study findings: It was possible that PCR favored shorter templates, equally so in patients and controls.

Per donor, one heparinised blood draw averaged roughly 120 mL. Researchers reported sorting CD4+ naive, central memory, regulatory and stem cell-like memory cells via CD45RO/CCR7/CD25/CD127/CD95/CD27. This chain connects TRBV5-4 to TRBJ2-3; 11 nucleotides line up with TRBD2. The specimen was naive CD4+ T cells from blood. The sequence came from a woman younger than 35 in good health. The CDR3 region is CAYNSGGAKLADTQYF. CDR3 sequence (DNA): TGTGCCTATAATAGCGGGGGGGCTAAGCTGGCAGATACGCAGTATTTT.